This T cell receptor (beta chain) was profiled in a study of PD-L1 blockade in urothelial cancer. The overall study: At 6 weeks and at 3 weeks (second dose) after treatment start, blood was analyzed. General observations from the study: Blood clones associated with the tumor expanded more at 3 weeks in durable-benefit patients. Better progression-free and overall survival followed lower pretreatment blood clonality.

Concerning this clone: Its antigen is unidentified.

Measured with immunoSEQ multiplex PCR; TCRdb has only the in-frame clones, and not every one. The data hold fewer than 40,000 clones, with 87% observed a single time. The CDR3 spans 16 residues. Deletions cut 6 bases from V and 0 bases from J, with 14 bases between. From germline, CDR1 is MDHEN and CDR2 SYDVKM. V usage is TRBV28 and J usage is TRBJ2-2; D is perhaps TRBD1 (5 bases). Sequencing was performed on PBMCs, taken around atezolizumab (anti-PD-L1) treatment. This TCR came from a man in his fifties with urothelial cancer. The DNA of the CDR3 is TGTGCCAGCAGACTCTCCAGGGCCGCGAACACCGGGGAGCTGTTTTTT. Its translation: CASRLSRAANTGELFF.